Shown below are 13 T cell receptor beta chains from a single sample sequenced in a study of blood T cells in healthy people across ages (dated by TCRdb to the mid-2010s). The library was built by means of 5' RACE. Sequenced using an Illumina HiSeq 2500. A second PCR of about 7 to 12 cycles was run with a J-beta primer mix and a sample-barcoded 5' primer. TCRdb itself trimmed the public reads at Q25 with fastp, ran MiXCR and retained productive beta chains. One record per CDR3 amino acid sequence lists the most common genes and DNA. The sample records around 780,000 distinct CDR3 sequences, around a quarter of which are singletons. About 2.9% of the sample is taken by the ten largest. The sample was also reused in another study, on T cells of mothers and their children.

Sequencing was carried out using blood. These receptors all come from a boy younger than 18 in good health.

This clonotype was seen a handful of times. The rearrangement joins TRBV28 to TRBJ1-1; 7 bases map to TRBD1. Germline V CDR1 and CDR2: MDHEN, SYDVKM. The ends lost 1 base at V and 1 base at J; junction bases unmatched: 3. The CDR3 is made up of 15 amino acids. The CDR3 here is CASSLLWTGNTEAFF. CDR3 DNA sequence: TGTGCCAGCAGTTTATTGTGGACAGGGAACACTGAAGCTTTCTTT.

The rearrangement joins TRBV18 to TRBJ2-5; D gene uncertain. From germline, CDR1 is KGHSH and CDR2 LQKENI. Deletions cut 0 bases from V and 5 bases from J, with 16 bases between. The length of the CDR3 is 16 residues. The CDR3 nucleotides are TGTGCCAGCTCACCACCGAGGCAGGTACTCGGCGAGACCCAGTACTTC. This sequence encodes CASSPPRQVLGETQYF.

This chain joins TRBV9 and TRBJ2-1; D remains ambiguous. V was pared by 0 bases and J by 10 bases, with 14 bases between. In germline, CDR1 is SGDLS, CDR2 YYNGEE. This CDR3 region has 14 residues. CDR3 residues: CASSVGTTRAEQFF. CDR3 in DNA: TGTGCCAGCAGCGTAGGTACTACCCGCGCGGAGCAGTTCTTC.

The chain recombines TRBV28 with TRBJ2-4, with no clear D. This CDR3 comprises 15 residues. Germline-derived CDR1 and CDR2 are MDHEN and SYDVKM. Trimming stripped 6 bases from V and 1 base from J, with 13 bases between. The DNA of the CDR3 is TGTGCCAGCAGATACAGATCGAGCGCCAAAAACATTCAGTACTTC. Amino acid sequence: CASRYRSSAKNIQYF.

The chain uses TRBV15 and TRBJ2-7, with a possible D match to TRBD1 (6 bases). CDR3 length equals 14 residues. Germline CDR1 is LNHNV and CDR2 is YYDKDF (reference sequence). The V and J ends lost 4 bases and 6 bases respectively, with 16 bases between them. CDR3 nucleotides: TGTGCCACCAGCACCGGGACAAGCAGGGGCGAGCAGTACTTC. Residues: CATSTGTSRGEQYF. Full variable domain (outside the CDR3, taken from reference TRBV15 and TRBJ2-7): DAMVIQNPRYQVTQFGKPVTLSCSQTLNHNVMYWYQQKSSQAPKLLFHYYDKDFNNEADTPDNFQSRRPNTSFCFLDIRSPGLGDTAMYLCATSTGTSRGEQYFGPGTRLTVT.

This clonotype appeared a few times. The CDR3 protein is CASRQTVAADTQYF. The CDR3 region has the DNA TGCGCCAGCAGGCAAACAGTAGCGGCAGATACGCAGTATTTT. The V gene is TRBV4-1, the J gene TRBJ2-3, with a tentative D call TRBD2 (6 bases). From germline, CDR1 is MGHRA and CDR2 YSYEKL. Trimming removed 6 bases at V and 4 bases at J, with 14 bases between. This CDR3 spans 14 amino acids.

This clonotype appeared once. The chain employs TRBV5-1 and TRBJ2-1; 12 bases agree with TRBD2. Germline CDR1 is SGHRS and CDR2 is YFSETQ. This CDR3 region has 15 residues. V dropped 1 base and J dropped 7; count of bases not matched to a gene: 3. The CDR3 here is CASSLYTSGGNEQFF. CDR3 nucleotide sequence: TGCGCCAGCAGCTTGTATACTAGCGGGGGGAATGAGCAGTTCTTC.

This chain connects TRBV5-5 to TRBJ1-2; maybe TRBD1 (6 bases). V was cut by 0 bases and J by 6 bases, with 15 bases left in between. Germline lookup yields CDR1 SGHKS and CDR2 YYEKEE (reference sequence). This CDR3 is 15 amino acids long. The CDR3 loop is CASSLEHGGGDGYTF. The CDR3 DNA reads TGTGCCAGCAGCTTGGAGCACGGAGGGGGGGATGGCTACACCTTC.

The J gene is TRBJ2-1, the V gene TRBV29-1, with TRBD1 identical over 10 bases. The tail of the sequence fits TRBJ2-5 better, so the J call may be wrong. The CDR3 is 14 residues long. Germline CDR1 is SQVTM and CDR2 is ANQGSEA. CDR3 residues: CSVTGTGAPETQYF. Written as DNA, the CDR3 is TGCAGCGTAACCGGGACAGGGGCCCCAGAGACCCAGTACTTC.

The chain joins TRBV2 to TRBJ2-3; maybe TRBD2 (6 bases). The V end was cut by 4 bases, the J end by 2 bases, with 7 bases between. Germline-derived CDR1 and CDR2 are SNHLY and FYNNEI. This CDR3 has 13 residues. CDR3 loop: CASSADYTDTQYF. CDR3 DNA: TGTGCCAGCAGTGCGGACTACACAGATACGCAGTATTTT.

V and J are TRBV28 and TRBJ2-3, with D uncertain. The V and J ends lost 1 base and 0 bases respectively, with 11 bases between them. CDR1 MDHEN and CDR2 SYDVKM come from the germline V gene. The CDR3 covers 16 residues. For the CDR3, the DNA is TGTGCCAGCAGTTTATTCCCAGGTTTTAGCACAGATACGCAGTATTTT. Amino acid sequence: CASSLFPGFSTDTQYF.

The V call is TRBV27, the J call TRBJ2-1; the D is unclear. Trimming cost V 5 bases and J 5 bases, with 10 bases left between them. The CDR3 has 13 residues. CDR1 is MNHEY and CDR2 is SMNVEV in the germline V gene (reference sequence). This chain's CDR3 is CASSSDGHNEQFF. The CDR3, as DNA: TGTGCCAGCAGTAGCGACGGTCACAATGAGCAGTTCTTC.

The chain carries TRBV10-2 and TRBJ1-4, with a weak D call TRBD1 (5 bases). Germline values: CDR1 WSHSY, CDR2 SAAADI. CDR3 size: 15 residues. Trimming shortened V by 6 bases and J by 0 bases, and 11 bases separated the two germline ends. As DNA, the CDR3 is TGCGCCAGCAGACCCGGGGGGGCAACTAATGAAAAACTGTTTTTT. Residues: CASRPGGATNEKLFF.